The T cell receptor (beta chain) described here comes from a study of cytomegalovirus exposure and HLA in healthy donors. Points from the study as a whole: It was in a later analysis that TCR association rates were seen to vary by HLA locus, highest for DRB1 and lowest for HLA-C. Previous analysis showed most TCR beta V segments were productive about 90% or about 30% of the time.

With regard to this clone: The antigen remains undetermined.

V was shortened by 3 bases and J by 0 bases, with 13 bases between the two germline ends. This CDR3 region has 17 residues. The PCR had 60 Vbeta and 13 Jbeta primers. Profiling relied on immunoSEQ multiplex PCR, and the TCRdb table lists in-frame clones only, not all of them. The sample shows over 65,000 clones, more than 70% of them seen only once. J is TRBJ2-6 and V is TRBV5-7, with D maybe TRBD2 (6 bases). TRBV5-7 is reported as an ORF; its role is uncertain. The TCR sequence derives from a man aged 40-50 years in good health and CMV-seronegative. The specimen was PBMCs. The CDR3 is CASSCSGLSSGANVLTF. The CDR3 coding sequence is TGTGCCAGCAGCTGCTCGGGACTGAGCTCTGGGGCCAACGTCCTGACTTTC.